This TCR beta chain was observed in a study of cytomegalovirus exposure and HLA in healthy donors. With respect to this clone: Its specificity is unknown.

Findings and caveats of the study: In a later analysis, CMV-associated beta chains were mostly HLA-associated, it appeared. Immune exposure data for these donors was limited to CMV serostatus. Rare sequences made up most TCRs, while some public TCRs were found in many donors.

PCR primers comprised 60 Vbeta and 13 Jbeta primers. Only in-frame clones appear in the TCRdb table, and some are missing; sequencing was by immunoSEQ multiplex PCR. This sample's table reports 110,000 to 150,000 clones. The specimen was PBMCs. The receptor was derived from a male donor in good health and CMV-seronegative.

The CDR3 here is CASSFGQRGGSTDTQYF. CDR3 sequence (DNA): TGTGCCAGCAGCTTCGGTCAGCGGGGGGGCTCAACAGATACGCAGTATTTT. V and J are TRBV7-3 and TRBJ2-3; 10 bases are shared with TRBD2. Germline values: CDR1 SGHTA, CDR2 FQGTGA. This CDR3 is 17 amino acids long. With V trimmed by 3 bases and J by 3 bases, 9 bases remained unmatched.